These 3 T cell receptor beta chains share one sample of origin, sequenced in a study of cytomegalovirus exposure and HLA in healthy donors. Use of 60 Vbeta and 13 Jbeta primers characterized the PCR. The protocol was immunoSEQ multiplex PCR, while the TCRdb copy is restricted to in-frame clones and leaves out a portion. This sample carries 100,000 to 150,000 clones, approximately 78% of them seen once, and the ten largest clones take about a tenth. What was sequenced was PBMCs. All receptors come from a young man in good health and CMV-seropositive.

The chain is built from TRBV7-9 and TRBJ2-7, with 11 bases matching TRBD1. Germline values: CDR1 SEHNR, CDR2 FQNEAQ (reference sequence). CDR3 length: 16 residues. V shed 3 bases and J 1 base; nucleotides not matched to a gene: 5. As DNA, the CDR3 is TGTGCCAGCAGCTTGAGGACAGGGGGCTTATCCTACGAGCAGTACTTC. Its protein is CASSLRTGGLSYEQYF.

The rearrangement links TRBV19 to TRBJ1-1, with D possibly TRBD1 on 5 matching bases. This CDR3 is built from 14 residues. V was trimmed by 7 bases and J by 0 bases, leaving 12 bases between them. Germline V gene lookup returns CDR1 LNHDA and CDR2 SQIVND (reference sequence). Here the CDR3 reads CASNVGGMNTEAFF. The CDR3 DNA sequence: TGTGCCAGTAACGTCGGGGGGATGAACACTGAAGCTTTCTTT. The whole variable domain, filled in from reference TRBV19 and TRBJ1-1, reads DGGITQSPKYLFRKEGQNVTLSCEQNLNHDAMYWYRQDPGQGLRLIYYSQIVNDFQKGDIAEGYSVSREKKESFPLTVTSAQKNPTAFYLCASNVGGMNTEAFFGQGTRLTVV.

The V and J genes are TRBV19 and TRBJ1-4, with unresolved D. The length of the CDR3 is 14 residues. The ends were cut back, 1 base at V and 6 bases at J, with 9 bases in the middle. CDR1 is LNHDA and CDR2 is SQIVND in the germline V gene (reference sequence). This CDR3 reads CASSIVSFDEKLFF. CDR3 bases: TGTGCCAGTAGTATAGTCAGTTTCGATGAAAAACTGTTTTTT.